These T cell receptor beta chains were read from a single sample in a study of shared clonotypes between healthy human individuals. The data were produced by immunoSEQ multiplex PCR, yet TCRdb's version contains in-frame clones alone and is incomplete. The repertoire holds millions of clones, with roughly 92% as singletons. Specimen: naive CD4+ T cells sorted from blood. The receptor source for this set is a man in his late teens or twenties in good health. CDR3s include the opening cysteine and the closing phenylalanine or tryptophan. A D gene is named only where the DNA matches it firmly. A row's size may be missing; if present it is once, few, many or a size class.

V gene	J gene	CDR3 length	clone size	D gene	CDR3 DNA	CDR3 protein
TRBV10-1	TRBJ1-4	15	-	-	TGCGCCAGCAGCGAGGGCCGGACAAAAAATGAAAAACTGTTTTTT	CASSEGRTKNEKLFF
TRBV7-8	TRBJ2-2	16	-	TRBD1	TGTGCCAGCAGCTTAGGGACAGGGGAGGTTTCCGGGGAGCTGTTTTTT	CASSLGTGEVSGELFF
TRBV9	TRBJ2-1	13	once	-	TGTGCCAGCAGCTATTCCCCCCCGGATGAGCAGTTCTTC	CASSYSPPDEQFF
TRBV4-3	TRBJ2-6	18	-	-	TGCGCCAGCAGCCAAGAGGGGCAGTTCATCTCTGGGGCCAACGTCCTGACTTTC	CASSQEGQFISGANVLTF
TRBV4-1	TRBJ1-2	15	-	TRBD1	TGCGCCAGCAGCCAAAGGGGGGGACAGTTCTATGGCTACACCTTC	CASSQRGGQFYGYTF
TRBV7-9	TRBJ1-4	14	once	-	TGTGCCAGCAGCTCCGACAGAGCCGATGAAAAACTGTTTTTT	CASSSDRADEKLFF
TRBV9	TRBJ2-5	12	-	-	TGTGCCAGCAATAAGGGAGGAGAGACCCAGTACTTC	CASNKGGETQYF
TRBV5-6	TRBJ1-2	14	-	TRBD1	TGTGCCAGCAGCTTACCGGGACAGACCTATGGCTACACCTTC	CASSLPGQTYGYTF
TRBV10-3	TRBJ1-1	15	-	-	TGTGCCATCAGTGGGGAACTCGGGGTTGGCACTGAAGCTTTCTTT	CAISGELGVGTEAFF
TRBV30	TRBJ2-3	14	-	-	TGTGCCTGGAAACGGGGAGGAGGCACAGATACGCAGTATTTT	CAWKRGGGTDTQYF
TRBV28	TRBJ1-5	15	-	-	TGTGCCACCTGGGCTTCTCCAGGGACCCATCAGCCCCAGCATTTT	CATWASPGTHQPQHF
TRBV10-3	TRBJ2-2	17	-	TRBD2	TGTGCCATCAGTGCCTCCTCGGGGGGTATTTCCACCGGGGAGCTGTTTTTT	CAISASSGGISTGELFF
TRBV10-2	TRBJ1-5	15	-	-	TGCGCCAGCAGTGAGTCGAAGGCGACTGCTGGGCCCCAGCATTTT	CASSESKATAGPQHF
TRBV12-5	TRBJ2-2	14	-	-	TGTGCTAGTGCCACGGGGTCGAACACCGGGGAGCTGTTTTTT	CASATGSNTGELFF
TRBV19	TRBJ2-3	19	-	TRBD2	TGTGCCAGTAGTAACCCCACGGGTTGGAGCGGGGGATACACAGATACGCAGTATTTT	CASSNPTGWSGGYTDTQYF
TRBV7-9	TRBJ1-1	14	-	-	TGTGCCAGCAGCTCCGGACGGGGGGAGGGTGAAGCTTTCTTT	CASSSGRGEGEAFF
TRBV5-1	TRBJ2-3	14	-	-	TGCGCCAGCAGTCCGGCGGAGGTCACAGATACGCAGTATTTT	CASSPAEVTDTQYF
TRBV5-6	TRBJ1-6	15	-	TRBD1	TGTGCCAGCAGCCTTGGATGGACAGGGGGTTCACCCCTCCACTTT	CASSLGWTGGSPLHF
TRBV14	TRBJ2-5	12	-	-	TGTGCCAGCAGTAACTACCAAGAGACCCAGTACTTC	CASSNYQETQYF
TRBV5-6	TRBJ2-1	16	-	TRBD1	TGTGCCAGCAGCTTGGCCGAGACAGGGGTATGGAGTGAGCAGTTCTTC	CASSLAETGVWSEQFF
TRBV29-1	TRBJ2-3	14	-	-	TGCAGCGTTCAGGGAGGGGGCCGGGCAGATACGCAGTATTTT	CSVQGGGRADTQYF
TRBV19	TRBJ1-2	13	-	-	TGTGCCAGTAGTATGGCAGATAACTATGGCTACACCTTC	CASSMADNYGYTF
TRBV30	TRBJ1-1	12	once	TRBD1	TGTGCCCGGGACAGGGCGAACACTGAAGCTTTCTTT	CARDRANTEAFF
TRBV19	TRBJ2-2	14	-	-	TGTGCCAGTAGTATAGCTCCCGGGACCGGGGAGCTGTTTTTT	CASSIAPGTGELFF
TRBV7-9	TRBJ2-3	15	-	-	TGTGCCAGCAGCCCCGGGGCAGGGTTGACAGATACGCAGTATTTT	CASSPGAGLTDTQYF
TRBV27	TRBJ2-7	15	-	TRBD1	TGTGCCAGCAGTTTGAGACAGGGCTCTTCCTACGAGCAGTACTTC	CASSLRQGSSYEQYF
TRBV5-8	TRBJ2-6	17	-	-	TGTGCCAGCAGCTTGGGAGCTTACTTCTCTGGGGCCAACGTCCTGACTTTC	CASSLGAYFSGANVLTF
TRBV28	TRBJ1-2	14	once	-	TGTGCCAGCAGTTTAGACAGGTCAGACTATGGCTACACCTTC	CASSLDRSDYGYTF
TRBV10-1	TRBJ1-1	14	-	-	TGCGCCAGCAGTATAGGCAGGAGGGCTTCTGAAGCTTTCTTT	CASSIGRRASEAFF
TRBV9	TRBJ1-6	17	-	-	TGTGCCAGCAGCGTAGGGCCATCGGGACTAAATAATTCACCCCTCCACTTT	CASSVGPSGLNNSPLHF
TRBV30	TRBJ1-5	14	-	-	TGTGCCTGGAGTGTACTGGAGGGTAATCAGCCCCAGCATTTT	CAWSVLEGNQPQHF
TRBV25-1	TRBJ2-5	14	-	-	TGTGCCAGCAGTGGAAGCTCAGGGCTGGGTGAGCAGTACTTC	CASSGSSGLGEQYF
TRBV27	TRBJ1-2	14	-	TRBD1	TGTGCCAGCAGTTCACAGGGGGCCGGGGGTGGCTACACCTTC	CASSSQGAGGGYTF
TRBV10-1	TRBJ1-1	15	-	-	TGCGCCAGCAGCCGCCAGACAGACATGAACACTGAAGCTTTCTTT	CASSRQTDMNTEAFF
TRBV18	TRBJ1-6	15	-	-	TGTGCCAGCTCCCCCGGTGCCTCCGGCGGGTCACCCCTCCACTTT	CASSPGASGGSPLHF
TRBV9	TRBJ2-5	17	-	TRBD2	TGTGCCAGCAGCGCCAACGAAGGACTAGCGGGAGCAGAGACCCAGTACTTC	CASSANEGLAGAETQYF
TRBV5-4	TRBJ2-1	16	-	-	TGTGCCAGCAGCTTGGCCGCGGGGAGCTCCTACAATGAGCAGTTCTTC	CASSLAAGSSYNEQFF
TRBV7-2	TRBJ2-1	15	-	TRBD1	TGTGCCAGCAGCTCAGAGACAGGGCCATACAATGAGCAGTTCTTC	CASSSETGPYNEQFF
TRBV5-8	TRBJ2-5	15	-	TRBD2	TGTGCCAGCCGATTAAGCGGGGACGGCAGAAAGACCCAGTACTTC	CASRLSGDGRKTQYF
TRBV11-3	TRBJ2-3	16	-	TRBD2	TGTGCCAGCAGCTCCCCCGGCGGGAGTTCGGGGGATACGCAGTATTTT	CASSSPGGSSGDTQYF
TRBV7-2	TRBJ2-7	15	-	-	TGTGCCAGCAGCTTAGTAACAGGCCCCTACGGTGAGCAGTACTTC	CASSLVTGPYGEQYF
TRBV7-2	TRBJ1-3	14	-	-	TGTGCCAGCAGCTTAGGGACAGCCTTAAACACCATATATTTT	CASSLGTALNTIYF